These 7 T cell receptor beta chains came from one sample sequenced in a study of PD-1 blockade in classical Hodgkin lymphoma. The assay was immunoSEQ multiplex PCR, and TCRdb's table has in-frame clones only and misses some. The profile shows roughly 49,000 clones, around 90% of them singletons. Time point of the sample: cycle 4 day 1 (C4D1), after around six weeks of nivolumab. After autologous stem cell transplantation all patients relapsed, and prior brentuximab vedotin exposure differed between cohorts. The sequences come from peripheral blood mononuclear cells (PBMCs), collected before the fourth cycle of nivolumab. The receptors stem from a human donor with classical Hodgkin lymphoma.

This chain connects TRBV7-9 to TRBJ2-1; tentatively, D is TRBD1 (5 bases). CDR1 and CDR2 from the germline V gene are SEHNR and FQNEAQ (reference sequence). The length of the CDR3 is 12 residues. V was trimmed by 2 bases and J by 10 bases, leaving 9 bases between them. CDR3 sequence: CASSLTGSEQFF. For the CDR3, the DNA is TGTGCCAGCAGCTTAACAGGCAGCGAGCAGTTCTTC.

CDR3 loop: CASSMLPRPTDTQYF. In DNA, the CDR3 is TGTGCCAGCTCAATGTTACCACGACCTACAGATACGCAGTATTTT. The chain couples TRBV18 to TRBJ2-3; unclear D gene. This CDR3 has 15 amino acids. Germline V gene sequence: CDR1 KGHSH, CDR2 LQKENI. Trimming cost V 5 bases and J 3 bases, with 15 bases left between them.

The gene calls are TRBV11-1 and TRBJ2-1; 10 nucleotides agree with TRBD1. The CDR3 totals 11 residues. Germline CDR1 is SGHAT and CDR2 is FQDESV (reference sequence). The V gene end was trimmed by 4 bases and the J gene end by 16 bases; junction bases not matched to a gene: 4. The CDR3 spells CASSSGQGVFF. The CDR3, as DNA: TGTGCCAGCAGCTCCGGACAGGGGGTTTTCTTC.

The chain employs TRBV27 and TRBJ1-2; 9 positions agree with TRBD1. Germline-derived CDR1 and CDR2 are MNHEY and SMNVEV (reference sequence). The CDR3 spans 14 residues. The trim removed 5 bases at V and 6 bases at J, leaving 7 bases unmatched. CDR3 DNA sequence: TGTGCCAGCAGTCATCGGACAGGGGAGAATGGCTACACCTTC. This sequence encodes CASSHRTGENGYTF.

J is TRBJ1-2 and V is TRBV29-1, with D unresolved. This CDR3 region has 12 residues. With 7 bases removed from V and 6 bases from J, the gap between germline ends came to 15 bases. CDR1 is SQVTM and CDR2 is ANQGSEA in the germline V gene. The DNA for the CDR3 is TGCAGCGCTTCGACGGGCATCGATGGCTACACCTTC. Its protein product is CSASTGIDGYTF. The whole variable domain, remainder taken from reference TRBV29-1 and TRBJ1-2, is SAVISQKPSRDICQRGTSLTIQCQVDSQVTMMFWYRQQPGQSLTLIATANQGSEATYESGFVIDKFPISRPNLTFSTLTVSNMSPEDSSIYLCSASTGIDGYTFGSGTRLTVV.

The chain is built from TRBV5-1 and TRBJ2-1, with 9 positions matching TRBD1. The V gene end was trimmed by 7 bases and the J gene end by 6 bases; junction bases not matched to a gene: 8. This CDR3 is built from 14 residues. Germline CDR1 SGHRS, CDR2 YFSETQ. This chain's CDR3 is CASVPGQGRNEQFF. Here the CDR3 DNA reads TGCGCCAGCGTCCCGGGACAGGGACGCAATGAGCAGTTCTTC. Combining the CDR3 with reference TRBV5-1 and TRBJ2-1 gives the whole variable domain KAGVTQTPRYLIKTRGQQVTLSCSPISGHRSVSWYQQTPGQGLQFLFEYFSETQRNKGNFPGRFSGRQFSNSRSEMNVSTLELGDSALYLCASVPGQGRNEQFFGPGTRLTVL.

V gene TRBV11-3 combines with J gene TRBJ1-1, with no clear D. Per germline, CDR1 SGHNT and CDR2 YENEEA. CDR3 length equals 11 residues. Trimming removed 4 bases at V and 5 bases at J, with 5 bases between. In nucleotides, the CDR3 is TGTGCCAGCAGCTCTCGAACTGAAGCTTTCTTT. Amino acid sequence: CASSSRTEAFF.